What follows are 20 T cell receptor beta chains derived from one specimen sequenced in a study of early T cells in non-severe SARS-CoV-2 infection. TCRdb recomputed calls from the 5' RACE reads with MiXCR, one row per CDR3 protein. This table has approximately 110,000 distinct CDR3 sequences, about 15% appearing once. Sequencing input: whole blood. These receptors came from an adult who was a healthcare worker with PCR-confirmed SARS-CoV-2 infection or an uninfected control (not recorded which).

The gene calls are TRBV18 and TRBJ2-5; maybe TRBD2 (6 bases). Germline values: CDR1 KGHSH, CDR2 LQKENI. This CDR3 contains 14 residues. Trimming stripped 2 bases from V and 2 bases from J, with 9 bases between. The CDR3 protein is CASSPGGVQETQYF. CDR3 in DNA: TGTGCCAGCTCACCAGGCGGGGTACAAGAGACCCAGTACTTC.

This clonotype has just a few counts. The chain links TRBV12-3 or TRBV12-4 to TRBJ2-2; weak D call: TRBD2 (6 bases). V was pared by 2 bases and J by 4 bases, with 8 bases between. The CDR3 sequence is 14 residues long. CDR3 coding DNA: TGTGCCAGCAGTTTAAGGGGAGGCACCGGGGAGCTGTTTTTT. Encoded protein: CASSLRGGTGELFF.

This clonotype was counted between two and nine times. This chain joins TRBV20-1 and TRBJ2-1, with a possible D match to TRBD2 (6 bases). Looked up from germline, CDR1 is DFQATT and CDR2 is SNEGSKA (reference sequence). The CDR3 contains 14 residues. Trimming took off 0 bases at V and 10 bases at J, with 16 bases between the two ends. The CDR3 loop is CSARDSRSGDEQFF. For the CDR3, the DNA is TGCAGTGCTAGAGATTCTCGGTCGGGGGACGAGCAGTTCTTC.

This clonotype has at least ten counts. CDR3 DNA sequence: TGTGCCAGCAGACCAACTAGCGGCCCAACAGATACGCAGTATTTT. This gives the protein CASRPTSGPTDTQYF. The chain combines TRBV7-9 with TRBJ2-3; TRBD2 matches at 8 bases. Trimming took 6 bases from V and 3 from J; bases not matched to a gene: 8. The CDR3 extends over 15 amino acids. Germline V gives CDR1 SEHNR, CDR2 FQNEAQ (reference sequence). Supplemented by reference TRBV7-9 and TRBJ2-3, the full variable domain reads DTGVSQNPRHKITKRGQNVTFRCDPISEHNRLYWYRQTLGQGPEFLTYFQNEAQLEKSRLLSDRFSAERPKGSFSTLEIQRTEQGDSAMYLCASRPTSGPTDTQYFGPGTRLTVL.

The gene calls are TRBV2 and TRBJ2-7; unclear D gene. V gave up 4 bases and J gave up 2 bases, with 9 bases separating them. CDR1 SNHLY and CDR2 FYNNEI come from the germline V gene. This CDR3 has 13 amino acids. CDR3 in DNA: TGTGCCAGCAGTGGTAGTACGGCCTACGAGCAGTACTTC. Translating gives CASSGSTAYEQYF.

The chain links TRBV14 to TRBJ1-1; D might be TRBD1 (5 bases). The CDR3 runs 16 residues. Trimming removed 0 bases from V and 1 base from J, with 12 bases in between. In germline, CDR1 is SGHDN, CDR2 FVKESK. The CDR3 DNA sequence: TGTGCCAGCAGCCAAGAAACGGCCAGGGCGAACACTGAAGCTTTCTTT. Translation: CASSQETARANTEAFF.

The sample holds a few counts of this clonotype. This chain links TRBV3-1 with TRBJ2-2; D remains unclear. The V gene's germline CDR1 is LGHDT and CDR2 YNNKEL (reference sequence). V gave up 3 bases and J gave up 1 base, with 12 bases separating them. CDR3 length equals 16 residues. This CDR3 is CASSQARIGNTGELFF. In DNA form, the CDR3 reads TGTGCCAGCAGCCAGGCCCGGATAGGGAACACCGGGGAGCTGTTTTTT.

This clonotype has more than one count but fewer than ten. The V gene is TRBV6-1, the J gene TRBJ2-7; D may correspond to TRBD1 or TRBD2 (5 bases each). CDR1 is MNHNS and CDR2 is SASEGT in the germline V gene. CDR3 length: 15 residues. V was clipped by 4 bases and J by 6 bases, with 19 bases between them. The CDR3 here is CASSGGTDSTSEQYF. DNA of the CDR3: TGTGCCAGCAGTGGTGGGACGGACTCTACGAGCGAGCAGTACTTC.

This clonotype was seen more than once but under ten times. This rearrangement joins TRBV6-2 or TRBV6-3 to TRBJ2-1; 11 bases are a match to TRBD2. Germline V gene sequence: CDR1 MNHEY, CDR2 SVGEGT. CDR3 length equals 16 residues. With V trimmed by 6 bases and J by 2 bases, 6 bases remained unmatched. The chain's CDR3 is CASSFSGGGPYNEQFF. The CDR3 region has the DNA TGTGCCAGCAGCTTTAGCGGGGGGGGACCCTACAATGAGCAGTTCTTC.

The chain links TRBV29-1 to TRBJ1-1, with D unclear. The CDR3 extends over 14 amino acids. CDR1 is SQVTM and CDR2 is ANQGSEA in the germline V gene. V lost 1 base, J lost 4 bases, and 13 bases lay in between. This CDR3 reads CSVEVSSASTEAFF. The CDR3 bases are TGCAGCGTTGAAGTGTCATCCGCTAGCACTGAAGCTTTCTTT.

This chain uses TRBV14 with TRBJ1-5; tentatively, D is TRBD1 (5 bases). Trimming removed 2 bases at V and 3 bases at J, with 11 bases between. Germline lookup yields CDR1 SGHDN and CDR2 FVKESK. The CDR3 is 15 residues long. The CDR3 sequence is CASSQKGRFNQPQHF. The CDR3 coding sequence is TGTGCCAGCAGCCAAAAGGGGCGGTTCAATCAGCCCCAGCATTTT.

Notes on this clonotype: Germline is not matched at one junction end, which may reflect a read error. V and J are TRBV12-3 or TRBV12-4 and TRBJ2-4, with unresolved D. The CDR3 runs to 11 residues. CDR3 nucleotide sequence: TGTGCCAGCGAACAGCAAAACATTCGGTACTTC. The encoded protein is CASEQQNIRYF.

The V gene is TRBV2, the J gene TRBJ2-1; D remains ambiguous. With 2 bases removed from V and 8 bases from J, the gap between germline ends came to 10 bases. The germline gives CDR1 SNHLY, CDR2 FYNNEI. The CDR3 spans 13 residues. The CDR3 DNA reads TGTGCCAGCAGTGAATGGCGCAGCGATGAGCAGTTCTTC. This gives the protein CASSEWRSDEQFF.

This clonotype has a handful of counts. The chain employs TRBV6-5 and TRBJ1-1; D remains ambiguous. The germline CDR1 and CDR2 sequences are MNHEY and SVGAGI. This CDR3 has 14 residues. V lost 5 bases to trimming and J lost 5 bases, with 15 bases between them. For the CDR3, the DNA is TGTGCCAGCAGTGGTTTACGCTCGGGGACTGAAGCTTTCTTT. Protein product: CASSGLRSGTEAFF.

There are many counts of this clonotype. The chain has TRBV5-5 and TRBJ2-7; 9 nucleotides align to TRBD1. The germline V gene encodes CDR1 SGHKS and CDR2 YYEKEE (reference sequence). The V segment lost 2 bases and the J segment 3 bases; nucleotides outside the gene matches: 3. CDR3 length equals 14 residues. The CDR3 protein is CASSLGQGIYEQYF. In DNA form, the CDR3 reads TGTGCCAGCAGCTTAGGACAGGGGATCTACGAGCAGTACTTC.

The CDR3, as DNA: TGTGCCAGCAGCCCCGAGGGGGGGGCTGACTATGGCTACACCTTC. It specifies CASSPEGGADYGYTF. The genes are TRBV7-3 and TRBJ1-2, with a weak D call TRBD1 (6 bases). Looked up from germline, CDR1 is SGHTA and CDR2 is FQGTGA. V was pared by 5 bases and J by 3 bases, with 16 bases between. This CDR3 comprises 15 residues. Drawing the rest from reference TRBV7-3 and TRBJ1-2, the complete variable domain is GAGVSQTPSNKVTEKGKYVELRCDPISGHTALYWYRQSLGQGPEFLIYFQGTGAADDSGLPNDRFFAVRPEGSVSTLKIQRTERGDSAVYLCASSPEGGADYGYTFGSGTRLTVV.

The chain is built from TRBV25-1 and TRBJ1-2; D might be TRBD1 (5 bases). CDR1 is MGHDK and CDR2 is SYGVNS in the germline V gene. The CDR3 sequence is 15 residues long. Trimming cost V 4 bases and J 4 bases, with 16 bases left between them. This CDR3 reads CASSAGNGRGYGYTF. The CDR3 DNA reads TGTGCCAGCAGTGCCGGCAACGGGAGGGGCTATGGCTACACCTTC.

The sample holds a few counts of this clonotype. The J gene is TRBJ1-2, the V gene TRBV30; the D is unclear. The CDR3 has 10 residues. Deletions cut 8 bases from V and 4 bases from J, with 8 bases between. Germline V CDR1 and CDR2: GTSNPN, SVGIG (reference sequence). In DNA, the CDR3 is TGTGCCCGCACACGCTATGGCTACACCTTC. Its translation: CARTRYGYTF.

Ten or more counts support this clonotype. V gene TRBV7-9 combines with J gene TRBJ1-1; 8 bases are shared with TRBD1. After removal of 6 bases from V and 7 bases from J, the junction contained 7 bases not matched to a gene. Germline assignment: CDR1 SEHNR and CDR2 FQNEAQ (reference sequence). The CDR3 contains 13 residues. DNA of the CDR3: TGTGCCAGCAGTTGGGACAGGCTCGGTGAAGCTTTCTTT. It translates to CASSWDRLGEAFF.

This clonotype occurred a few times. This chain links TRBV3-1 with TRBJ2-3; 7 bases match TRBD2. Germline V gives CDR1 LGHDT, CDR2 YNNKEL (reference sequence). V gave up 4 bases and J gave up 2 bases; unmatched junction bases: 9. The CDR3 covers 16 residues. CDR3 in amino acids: CASSLYPGGPTDTQYF. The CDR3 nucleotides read TGTGCCAGCAGCCTCTACCCGGGGGGACCCACAGATACGCAGTATTTT.